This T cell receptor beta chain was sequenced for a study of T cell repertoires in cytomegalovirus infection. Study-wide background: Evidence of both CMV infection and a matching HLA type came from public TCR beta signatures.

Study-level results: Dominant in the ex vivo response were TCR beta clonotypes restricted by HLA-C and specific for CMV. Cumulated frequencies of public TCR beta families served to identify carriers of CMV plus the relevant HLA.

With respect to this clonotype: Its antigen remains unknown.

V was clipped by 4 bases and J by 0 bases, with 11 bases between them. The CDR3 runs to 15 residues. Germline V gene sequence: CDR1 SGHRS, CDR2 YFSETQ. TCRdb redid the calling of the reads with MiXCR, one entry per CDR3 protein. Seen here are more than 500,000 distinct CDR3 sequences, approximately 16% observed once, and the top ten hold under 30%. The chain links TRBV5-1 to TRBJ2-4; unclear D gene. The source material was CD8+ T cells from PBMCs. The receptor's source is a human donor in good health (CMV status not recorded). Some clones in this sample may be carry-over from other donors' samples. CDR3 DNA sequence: TGCGCCAGCAGCCCCACTTCGGTAGCCAAAAACATTCAGTACTTC. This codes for CASSPTSVAKNIQYF.